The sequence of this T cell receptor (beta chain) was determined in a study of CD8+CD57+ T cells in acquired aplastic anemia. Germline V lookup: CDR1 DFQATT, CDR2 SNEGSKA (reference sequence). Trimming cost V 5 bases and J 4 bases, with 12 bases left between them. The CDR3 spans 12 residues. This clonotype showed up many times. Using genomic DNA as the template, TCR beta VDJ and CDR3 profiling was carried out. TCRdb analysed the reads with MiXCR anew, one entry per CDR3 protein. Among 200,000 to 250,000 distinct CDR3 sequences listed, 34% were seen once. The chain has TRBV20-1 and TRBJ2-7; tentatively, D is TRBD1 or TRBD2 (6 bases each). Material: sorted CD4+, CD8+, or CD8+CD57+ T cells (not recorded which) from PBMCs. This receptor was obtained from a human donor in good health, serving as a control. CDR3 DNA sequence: TGCAGTGCTCGAAGGGGGAGGTACGAGCAGTACTTC. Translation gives CSARRGRYEQYF.